Sequencing of this T cell receptor beta chain was carried out in a study of blood T cell repertoires in COVID-19 (dated by TCRdb to about 2020). Describing the broader study: Samples covering the acute and convalescent phases of COVID-19 were provided by collaborators in the United States, Italy and Spain. Samples were obtained from the ongoing ImmuneRACE study (first 160 participants) and from roughly 1,300 subjects provided by 6 global collaborators. Where available, HLA class I and class II types were taken from metadata supplied by the sample provider and were not determined by assay-based typing. A freely available public database, intended as a resource for researchers studying the immune response to SARS-CoV-2, is where the repertoires were released. The sample metadata nearly always contained a de-identified subject ID, COVID-19 status, age in years and sex. The dataset comprised deeply sampled blood TCRbeta repertoires from subjects exposed to, actively infected with, or recovered from COVID-19. The material from the prospective study consisted of cDNA or gDNA derived from T cells, B-cell-depleted T cells, or PBMCs.

The collaborating institutions used their own protocols to collect whole blood in K2EDTA tubes. For TCRbeta analysis, collaborators shipped samples in one of three forms: frozen whole blood, isolated PBMCs, or DNA extracted from either of those sample types. TCRbeta CDR3 regions were amplified from genomic DNA using the immunoSEQ Assay, a bias-controlled multiplex PCR. Turning to the authors' computational methods: The number of nucleated cells in each sample was estimated by amplification of reference gene primers within the assay. Sequence reads were collapsed and filtered to measure the absolute abundance of every unique TCRbeta CDR3 rearrangement. For each sample, productive Simpson clonality was calculated by taking the square root of Simpson's diversity index across productive rearrangements. TCRdb's version of the immuneACCESS table is confined to in-frame rearrangements and falls short of the full clone set. An unresolved V gene accounts for under half of the shortfall where checked; the remainder is of unknown origin. D and trimming come from the DNA, and the V and J calls and clone size come from that table. Across this sample there are about 190,000 clones, with 90% seen only once. Jointly, the top ten make up 0.5% to 0.75% of the sample.

Study-level results and caveats: The quantity of clinical and demographic metadata differed by source and by participant and was supplied without curation.

Points on this clone: No cognate antigen has been identified for it. No base qualities exist here, and no much larger clone lies one base off it.

The material sequenced was peripheral blood. The TCR sequence derives from a man in his fifties or sixties with acute or convalescent COVID-19.

Here the CDR3 is given as CASSLGPGQGVGEAFF. The sequenced DNA is TGTGCCAGCAGCTTAGGACCGGGACAGGGGGTCGGTGAAGCTTTCTTT. The chain is assembled from TRBV7-6 and TRBJ1-1, with 11 bases in between that match TRBD1. Taken from the germline V gene, the CDR1 and CDR2 loops are SGHVS and FNYEAQ. Trimming takes 1 base off V and 7 bases off J; junction bases not matched to a gene: 8. The CDR3 goes from the cysteine to the phenylalanine over 16 residues. The CDR3 DNA has 48 bases and is translated from base 1.